A selection of T cell receptor beta chains follows, all from one sample in a study of T cell responses to AZD1222 COVID-19 vaccine. The assay was immunoSEQ multiplex PCR, and TCRdb's table has in-frame clones only and misses some. Among nearly 95,000 clones listed, around 91% were seen once. Sample: peripheral blood, taken on day 0 of AZD1222 vaccination. These receptors all stem from an adult in good health. The CDR3 runs from the conserved cysteine through the conserved F or W. A D gene is named only where the DNA matches it firmly. A clone size is listed for some rows: how often the clone was seen (once, few, many), or a class if it is expanded.

J,V,size,D,CDR3,DNA
TRBJ2-7,TRBV9,.,.,CASSVGSGNYEQYF,TGTGCCAGCAGCGTAGGATCTGGCAACTACGAGCAGTACTTC
TRBJ2-7,TRBV3-1/TRBV3-2,.,.,CASSQAPRGEQYF,TGTGCCAGCAGCCAAGCTCCCAGGGGCGAGCAGTACTTC
TRBJ1-2,TRBV30,.,.,CAWSVSQNYGYTF,TGTGCCTGGAGTGTATCCCAAAACTATGGCTACACCTTC
TRBJ1-4,TRBV7-9,.,.,CASSQESPNEKLFF,TGTGCCAGCAGCCAGGAGAGCCCTAATGAAAAACTGTTTTTT
TRBJ2-7,TRBV5-1,.,.,CASSPEGDSPYEQYF,TGCGCCAGCAGTCCTGAGGGCGACAGTCCCTACGAGCAGTACTTC
TRBJ2-1,TRBV6-2/TRBV6-3,.,TRBD2,CASSWTSGPLLSEQFF,TGTGCCAGCAGTTGGACTAGCGGGCCTCTATTGAGTGAGCAGTTCTTC
TRBJ1-1,TRBV10-3,.,.,CATREQNPNTEAFF,TGTGCCACCCGCGAGCAGAACCCGAACACTGAAGCTTTCTTT
TRBJ2-1,TRBV19,.,.,CASTPGFPAYNEQFF,TGTGCCAGTACCCCTGGCTTCCCGGCGTACAATGAGCAGTTCTTC
TRBJ1-4,TRBV2,.,TRBD1,CASSLDRGTNEKLFF,TGTGCCAGCAGTTTAGACAGGGGAACTAATGAAAAACTGTTTTTT
TRBJ1-5,TRBV5-8,.,.,CASSDGRISNQPQHF,TGTGCCAGCAGCGACGGAAGGATTAGCAATCAGCCCCAGCATTTT
TRBJ1-1,TRBV7-3,.,.,CASSQQGGTEAFF,TGTGCCAGCAGCCAACAGGGAGGGACTGAAGCTTTCTTT
TRBJ2-3,TRBV7-8,.,.,CASSSRRTLTSTDTQYF,TGTGCCAGCAGCTCACGCAGAACATTAACTAGCACAGATACGCAGTATTTT
TRBJ2-6,TRBV7-2,.,TRBD2,CASSPTSPGANVLTF,TGTGCCAGCAGCCCGACTAGCCCTGGGGCCAACGTCCTGACTTTC
TRBJ1-5,TRBV24-1,few,.,CATSDLERNQPQHF,TGTGCCACCAGTGATTTAGAACGCAATCAGCCCCAGCATTTT
TRBJ1-1,TRBV19,once,.,CASSIRASTEAFF,TGTGCCAGTAGTATACGGGCGAGCACTGAAGCTTTCTTT
TRBJ2-7,TRBV10-3,.,.,CAIEVGNLSHEQYF,TGTGCCATCGAGGTAGGGAATCTCTCCCACGAGCAGTACTTC
TRBJ2-7,TRBV6-5,.,.,CASSYSGGAGDEQYF,TGTGCCAGCAGTTACTCGGGGGGGGCAGGTGACGAGCAGTACTTC
TRBJ1-1,TRBV19,.,TRBD1,CASKGTGLNTEAFF,TGTGCCAGTAAGGGGACAGGGCTGAACACTGAAGCTTTCTTT
TRBJ2-3,TRBV29-1,.,.,CSVHLGDTQYF,TGCAGCGTCCACTTGGGGGATACGCAGTATTTT
TRBJ2-7,TRBV2,once,.,CASSVWSGYDEQYF,TGTGCCAGCAGTGTGTGGTCGGGTTACGACGAGCAGTACTTC
TRBJ2-3,TRBV6-2/TRBV6-3,.,TRBD1,CASSYSGTGGPDTQYF,TGTGCCAGCAGTTACTCGGGGACAGGGGGTCCAGATACGCAGTATTTT
TRBJ2-5,TRBV29-1,.,.,CSVALETQYF,TGCAGCGTTGCGTTGGAGACCCAGTACTTC
TRBJ2-1,TRBV5-1,.,.,CASSLDLNNEQFF,TGCGCCAGCAGCTTGGACCTGAACAATGAGCAGTTCTTC
TRBJ1-2,TRBV27,.,.,CASSFGDGSPAVGGYTF,TGTGCCAGCAGTTTTGGTGACGGATCCCCTGCTGTAGGTGGCTACACCTTC
TRBJ2-7,TRBV6-2/TRBV6-3,.,.,CASSYWAGLAVLEQYF,TGTGCCAGCAGTTATTGGGCCGGGCTAGCCGTCCTCGAGCAGTACTTC
TRBJ2-1,TRBV18,.,.,CASQQLTPKIDNEQFF,TGTGCCAGCCAACAGCTGACACCAAAGATCGACAATGAGCAGTTCTTC
TRBJ1-6,TRBV27,once,.,CASRVKAPSYNSPLHF,TGTGCCAGCAGGGTTAAGGCACCCAGCTATAATTCACCCCTCCACTTT
TRBJ2-7,TRBV9,.,TRBD1,CASSTRQGSSYEQYF,TGTGCCAGCAGCACCCGACAGGGGTCCTCCTACGAGCAGTACTTC
TRBJ2-4,TRBV14,once,TRBD2,CASSQVGRGDIQYF,TGTGCCAGCAGCCAAGTCGGACGGGGGGACATTCAGTACTTC
TRBJ1-5,TRBV3-1/TRBV3-2,.,.,CASSQDQANQPQHF,TGTGCCAGCAGCCAAGACCAAGCCAATCAGCCCCAGCATTTT
TRBJ2-1,TRBV19,.,.,CASTFPPYNEQFF,TGTGCCAGTACCTTCCCCCCCTACAATGAGCAGTTCTTC
TRBJ1-1,TRBV19,once,.,CASMKRGNTEAFF,TGTGCCAGTATGAAAAGGGGGAACACTGAAGCTTTCTTT
TRBJ1-5,TRBV7-8,.,.,CASSLVEFYSNQPQHF,TGTGCCAGCAGCTTAGTCGAATTCTATAGCAATCAGCCCCAGCATTTT
TRBJ2-5,TRBV7-3,.,TRBD2,CASSLTSGGALETQYF,TGTGCCAGCAGCTTAACTAGCGGGGGGGCGTTGGAGACCCAGTACTTC
TRBJ2-7,TRBV5-1,few,TRBD1,CASSLDRGTREQYF,TGCGCCAGCAGCTTAGACAGGGGAACCCGCGAGCAGTACTTC
TRBJ1-4,TRBV4-1,once,.,CASSLSGDTSTNEKLFF,TGCGCCAGCAGCCTTTCCGGGGACACTTCAACTAATGAAAAACTGTTTTTT
TRBJ1-3,TRBV18,.,TRBD1,CASSPIQGPSGNTIYF,TGTGCCAGCTCACCTATACAGGGGCCCTCTGGAAACACCATATATTTT
TRBJ2-3,TRBV19,.,.,CASRGSSTDTQYF,TGTGCCAGTAGAGGTTCCAGCACAGATACGCAGTATTTT
TRBJ1-5,TRBV18,.,.,CASSLGANQPQHF,TGTGCCAGCTCACTAGGGGCAAATCAGCCCCAGCATTTT
TRBJ1-2,TRBV7-6,once,.,CASSPGVQGAGYTF,TGTGCCAGCAGCCCGGGGGTACAGGGCGCTGGCTACACCTTC
TRBJ1-3,TRBV9,.,TRBD1,CASSGTGAYSGNTIYF,TGTGCCAGCAGCGGGACAGGTGCCTACTCTGGAAACACCATATATTTT
TRBJ2-5,TRBV7-6,.,TRBD1,CASSLQPSGGMGETQYF,TGTGCCAGCAGCTTACAACCTTCAGGGGGCATGGGAGAGACCCAGTACTTC
TRBJ2-1,TRBV7-2,.,.,CASSPIRGDSGEQFF,TGTGCCAGCAGCCCGATTCGCGGGGATTCGGGTGAGCAGTTCTTC
TRBJ1-4,TRBV27,.,TRBD1,CASRGGGFGEKLFF,TGTGCCAGCAGGGGAGGGGGCTTTGGTGAAAAACTGTTTTTT